These 13 T cell receptor beta chains were sequenced from one sample in a study of T cells in Graves' hyperthyroidism and ophthalmopathy (dated by TCRdb to the late 2010s). The method was multiplex PCR. These reads were obtained on an Illumina HiSeq 2000. The TCR beta CDR3 regions were amplified from RNA transcripts. The TCR CDR3 was subjected to a first round of RT-PCR using the HTBI primer set and the Qiagen OneStep RT-PCR kit. Through fastp at Q25 and MiXCR, TCRdb rebuilt clones from the public reads, retaining in-frame beta chains. For every CDR3 protein sequence, its rows merge into one entry that carries the most common genes and DNA. Counted in this sample were some 500,000 distinct CDR3 sequences; roughly 14% of them appeared once. The ten largest account for less than 20% of the sample. Sequenced input: blood. These receptors all come from a woman aged 18 to 35 with Graves' hyperthyroidism.

This clonotype appeared many times. This chain joins TRBV20-1 and TRBJ2-3, with a tentative D call TRBD2 (5 bases). Germline V gene sequence: CDR1 DFQATT, CDR2 SNEGSKA (reference sequence). This CDR3 has 13 residues. V was shortened by 8 bases and J by 0 bases, with 12 bases between the two germline ends. CDR3 region: CSCRLPSTDTQYF. CDR3 bases: TGCAGTTGTAGACTACCGAGCACAGATACGCAGTATTTT.

The sample holds many counts of this clonotype. The chain has TRBV6-5 and TRBJ1-4; D unclear. The CDR3 is made up of 16 amino acids. V dropped 6 bases and J dropped 8 bases, with 22 bases sitting between them. The germline CDR1 and CDR2 sequences are MNHEY and SVGAGI. In DNA form, the CDR3 reads TGTGCCAGCAGAGACCCCCCGGGGTTCGCGGGGGAAAAACTGTTTTTT. As protein: CASRDPPGFAGEKLFF.

This chain uses TRBV29-1 with TRBJ2-6; D unclear. Per germline, CDR1 SQVTM and CDR2 ANQGSEA. The CDR3 is 14 residues long. Trimming stripped 3 bases from V and 0 bases from J, with 6 bases between. CDR3 in DNA: TGCAGCGTTGACGGTGTCTCTGGGGCCAACGTCCTGACTTTC. It translates to CSVDGVSGANVLTF. Full variable domain (missing parts from reference TRBV29-1 and TRBJ2-6): SAVISQKPSRDICQRGTSLTIQCQVDSQVTMMFWYRQQPGQSLTLIATANQGSEATYESGFVIDKFPISRPNLTFSTLTVSNMSPEDSSIYLCSVDGVSGANVLTFGAGSRLTVL.

The chain joins TRBV5-1 to TRBJ2-2, with TRBD1 as a possible D gene (6 bases). The germline CDR1 and CDR2 sequences are SGHRS and YFSETQ. Trimming took 0 bases from V and 3 from J, leaving 15 bases between them. This CDR3 is built from 17 residues. CDR3: CASSLERRGIDTGELFF. The CDR3 DNA sequence: TGCGCCAGCAGCTTGGAACGCAGGGGAATTGACACCGGGGAGCTGTTTTTT.

This clonotype was found many times. The chain has TRBV10-3 and TRBJ2-3; D is undetermined. CDR1 is ENHRY, CDR2 SYGVKD, per germline. Trimming stripped 6 bases from V and 5 bases from J, with 15 bases between. The CDR3 has 14 amino acids. Written as DNA, the CDR3 is TGTGCCATCAGGGACGTGCTCCAAGGAGATACGCAGTATTTT. Translating gives CAIRDVLQGDTQYF.

This clonotype was recorded at least ten times. The CDR3 DNA follows: TGTGCCATCAGTGCAGAGCCTGGTCGAGACACTGAAGCTTTCTTT. It specifies CAISAEPGRDTEAFF. The chain combines TRBV10-3 with TRBJ1-1, with D unclear. The CDR3 spans 15 residues. Germline values: CDR1 ENHRY, CDR2 SYGVKD. The V end lost 4 bases, the J end lost 3 bases, and 15 bases lay between the germline ends.

This clonotype was seen ten or more times. The genes are TRBV18 and TRBJ1-2; perhaps TRBD1 as D (5 bases). This CDR3 has 15 amino acids. Per the germline V gene, CDR1 is KGHSH and CDR2 is LQKENI. Trimming left V 4 bases short and J 8 bases short, with 20 bases between. In DNA, the CDR3 is TGTGCCAGCTCACAATTGGGGCAGGCTAGCATAGGCTACACCTTC. This translates into CASSQLGQASIGYTF.

At least ten counts were recorded for this clonotype. The rearrangement uses TRBV24-1 and TRBJ1-1; D not certain. This CDR3 spans 13 amino acids. Trimming shortened V by 4 bases and J by 1 base, and 6 bases separated the two germline ends. Germline CDR1 is KGHDR and CDR2 is SFDVKD. The chain's CDR3 is CATSDFKNTEAFF. The CDR3 nucleotides are TGTGCCACCAGTGACTTCAAGAACACTGAAGCTTTCTTT.

This clonotype was recorded many times. The V gene is TRBV24-1, the J gene TRBJ2-1, with 11 bases that match TRBD2. Germline CDR1 KGHDR, CDR2 SFDVKD. The CDR3 is made up of 17 amino acids. With 9 bases clipped from V and 5 bases from J, the junction kept 14 bases outside the gene matches. The CDR3 region has the DNA TGTGCCACCCGGAAAAATAGCGGGAGGGATGACGACAATGAGCAGTTCTTC. This gives the protein CATRKNSGRDDDNEQFF.

This clonotype has ten or more counts. The chain uses TRBV3-1 and TRBJ2-6; 7 bases map to TRBD1. Germline assignment: CDR1 LGHDT and CDR2 YNNKEL (reference sequence). The CDR3 is 19 amino acids. The J segment lost 1 base and the V segment lost 1 base, leaving 10 bases of the junction unmatched. The CDR3 loop is CASSQGYDRVRSGANVLTF. The CDR3 nucleotides are TGTGCCAGCAGCCAAGGATACGACAGGGTGAGGTCTGGGGCCAACGTCCTGACTTTC.

CDR3 in DNA: TGTGCCAGCTCACCGGCTTCTAGCGGGCTAGTCTACGAGCAGTACTTC. Translation: CASSPASSGLVYEQYF. J is TRBJ2-7 and V is TRBV18; TRBD2 aligns across 8 bases. The CDR3 extends over 16 amino acids. Germline trimming cut 3 bases from V and 3 bases from J; bases unmatched to any gene: 10. Per the germline V gene, CDR1 is KGHSH and CDR2 is LQKENI.

In its sample, this clonotype was seen a few times. The chain uses TRBV10-2 and TRBJ1-1; no clear D. V gave up 0 bases and J gave up 1 base, with 6 bases separating them. The CDR3 is 14 amino acids. Per germline, CDR1 WSHSY and CDR2 SAAADI. CDR3 nucleotides: TGCGCCAGCAGTGAGTCGAGGAGGAACACTGAAGCTTTCTTT. Translation: CASSESRRNTEAFF.

This clonotype came up many times. The J gene is TRBJ1-1, the V gene TRBV30; tentatively, D is TRBD1 (6 bases). Trimming cost V 3 bases and J 3 bases, with 11 bases left between them. This CDR3 has 13 amino acids. Germline V gene lookup returns CDR1 GTSNPN and CDR2 SVGIG (reference sequence). The CDR3 nucleotides read TGTGCCTGGAGGAGGGGGAGGGACACTGAAGCTTTCTTT. Translated, it gives CAWRRGRDTEAFF.